This TCR beta chain stems from a study of blood T cell repertoires in COVID-19. Overall study: The analysed material was cDNA or gDNA that came from T cells, B-cell-depleted T cells, or PBMCs.

The CDR3 has 12 residues. V gave up 3 bases and J gave up 4 bases, with 7 bases separating them. Under the authors' procedure: Estimation of nucleated cell counts relied on the amplification of reference gene primers. Profiled with immunoSEQ multiplex PCR; TCRdb holds only in-frame clones, not every one. D and trimming come from the DNA, and the V and J calls and clone size come from that table. The table has around 300,000 clones, 89% seen once. The TCR originated in a man aged 50 to 59 with acute or convalescent COVID-19. V usage is TRBV12-3 or TRBV12-4 and J usage is TRBJ2-7; D unclear. The sample consisted of peripheral blood. The CDR3 region is CASSFIGYEQYF. The CDR3 DNA reads as TGTGCCAGCAGTTTCATCGGGTACGAGCAGTACTTC.